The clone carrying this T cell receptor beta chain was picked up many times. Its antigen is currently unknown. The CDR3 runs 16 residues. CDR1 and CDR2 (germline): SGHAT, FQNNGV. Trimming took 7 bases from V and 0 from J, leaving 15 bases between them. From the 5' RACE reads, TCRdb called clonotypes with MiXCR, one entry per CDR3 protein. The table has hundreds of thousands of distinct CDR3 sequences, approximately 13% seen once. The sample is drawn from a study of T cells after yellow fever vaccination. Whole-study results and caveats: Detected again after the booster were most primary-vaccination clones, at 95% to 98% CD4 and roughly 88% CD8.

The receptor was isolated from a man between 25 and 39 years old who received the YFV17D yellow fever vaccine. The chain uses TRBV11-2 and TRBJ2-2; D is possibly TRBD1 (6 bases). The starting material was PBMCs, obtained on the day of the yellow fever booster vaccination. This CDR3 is CASTSQGTTNTGELFF. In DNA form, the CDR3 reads TGTGCCAGCACCTCCCAGGGGACAACGAACACCGGGGAGCTGTTTTTT.